This T cell receptor (beta chain) was sequenced for a study of shared clonotypes between healthy human individuals. CDR3 length: 13 amino acids. With 3 bases removed from V and 4 bases from J, the gap between germline ends came to 9 bases. CDR1 and CDR2 (germline): LNHDA, SQIVND (reference sequence). TCRdb's table, derived via immunoSEQ multiplex PCR, lists solely in-frame clones and lacks some. Found here are about 2 million clones, roughly 95% of them singletons; the top ten hold 0.1% to 0.15%. J is TRBJ2-5 and V is TRBV19; D gene ambiguous. This receptor was identified in a young man in good health. Material: naive CD4+ T cells sorted from blood. Subset reported: CD45RA+ positively selected. The DNA of the CDR3 is TGTGCCAGTAGTATCCGGGTCGGAGAGACCCAGTACTTC. Translated, it gives CASSIRVGETQYF.